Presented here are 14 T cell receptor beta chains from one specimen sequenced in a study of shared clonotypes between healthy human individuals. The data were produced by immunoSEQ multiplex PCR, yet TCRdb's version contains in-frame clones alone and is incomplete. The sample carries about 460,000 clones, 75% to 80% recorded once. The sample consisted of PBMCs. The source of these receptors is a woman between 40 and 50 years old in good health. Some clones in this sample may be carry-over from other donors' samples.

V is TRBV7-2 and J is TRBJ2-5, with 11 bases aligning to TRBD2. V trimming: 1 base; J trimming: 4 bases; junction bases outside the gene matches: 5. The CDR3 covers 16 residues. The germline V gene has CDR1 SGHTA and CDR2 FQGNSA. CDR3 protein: CASSLDLAGGRETQYF. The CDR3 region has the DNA TGTGCCAGCAGCTTAGATTTAGCGGGAGGGCGAGAGACCCAGTACTTC. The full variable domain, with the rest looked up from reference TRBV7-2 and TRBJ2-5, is GAGVSQSPSNKVTEKGKDVELRCDPISGHTALYWYRQSLGQGLEFLIYFQGNSAPDKSGLPSDRFSAERTGGSVSTLTIQRTQQEDSAVYLCASSLDLAGGRETQYFGPGTRLLVL.

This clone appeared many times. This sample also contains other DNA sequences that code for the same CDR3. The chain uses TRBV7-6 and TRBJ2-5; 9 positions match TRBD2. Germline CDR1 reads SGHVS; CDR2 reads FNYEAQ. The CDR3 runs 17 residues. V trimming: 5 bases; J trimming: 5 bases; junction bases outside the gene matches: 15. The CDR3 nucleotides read TGTGCCAGCAGCCCCCCTTCGCGGGAGGGCCTGTTCGAGACCCAGTACTTC. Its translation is CASSPPSREGLFETQYF.

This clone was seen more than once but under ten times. The DNA of the CDR3 is TGTGCCAGCAGCTTAGGGGAGGGCCTCTATGGCTACACCTTC. Its translation is CASSLGEGLYGYTF. V and J are TRBV5-4 and TRBJ1-2; possibly TRBD1 for D (5 bases). Germline loops: CDR1 SGHNT, CDR2 YYREEE (reference sequence). The CDR3 consists of 14 residues. V was clipped by 2 bases and J by 4 bases, with 12 bases between them.

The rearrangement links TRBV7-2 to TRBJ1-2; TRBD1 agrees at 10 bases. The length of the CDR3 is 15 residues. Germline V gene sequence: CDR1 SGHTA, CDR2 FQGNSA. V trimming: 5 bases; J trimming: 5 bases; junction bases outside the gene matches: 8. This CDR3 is CASSPRTGGGYGYTF. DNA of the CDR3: TGTGCCAGCAGCCCCCGGACAGGGGGGGGGTATGGCTACACCTTC.

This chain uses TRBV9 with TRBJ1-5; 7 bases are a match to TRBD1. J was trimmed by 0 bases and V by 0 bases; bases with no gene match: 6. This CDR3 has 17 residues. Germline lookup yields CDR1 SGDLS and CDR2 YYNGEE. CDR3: CASSVGDRYDSNQPQHF. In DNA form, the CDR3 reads TGTGCCAGCAGCGTAGGGGACAGATACGATAGCAATCAGCCCCAGCATTTT.

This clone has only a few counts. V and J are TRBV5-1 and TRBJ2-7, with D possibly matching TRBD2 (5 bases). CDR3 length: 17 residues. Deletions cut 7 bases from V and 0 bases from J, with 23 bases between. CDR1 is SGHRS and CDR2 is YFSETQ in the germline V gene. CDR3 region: CASASGWVRPDSYEQYF. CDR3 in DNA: TGCGCCAGCGCCTCGGGATGGGTACGGCCTGACTCCTACGAGCAGTACTTC.

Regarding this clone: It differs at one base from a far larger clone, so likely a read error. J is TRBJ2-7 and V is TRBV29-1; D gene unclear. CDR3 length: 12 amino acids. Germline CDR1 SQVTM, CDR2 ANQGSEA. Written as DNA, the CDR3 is TGCAGCGTTGAAGATCTTCTCCACGAGCAGTGCTTC. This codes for CSVEDLLHEQCF.

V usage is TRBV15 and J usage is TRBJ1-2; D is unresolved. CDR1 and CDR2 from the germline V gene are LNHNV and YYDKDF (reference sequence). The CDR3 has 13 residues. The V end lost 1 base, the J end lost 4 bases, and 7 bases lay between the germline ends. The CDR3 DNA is TGTGCCACCAGCAGAGTGGGGATCTATGGCTACACCTTC. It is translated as CATSRVGIYGYTF.

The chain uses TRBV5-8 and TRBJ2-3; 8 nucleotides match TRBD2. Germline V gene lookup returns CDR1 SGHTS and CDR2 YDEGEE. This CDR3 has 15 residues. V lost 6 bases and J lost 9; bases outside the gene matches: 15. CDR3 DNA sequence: TGTGCCAGCACCTCCGGGACTAGAACCTTCGGGACGCAGTATTTT. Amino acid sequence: CASTSGTRTFGTQYF.

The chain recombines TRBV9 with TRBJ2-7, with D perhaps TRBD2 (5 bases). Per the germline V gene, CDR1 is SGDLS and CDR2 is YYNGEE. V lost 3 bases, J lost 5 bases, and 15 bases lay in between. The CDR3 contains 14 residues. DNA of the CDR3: TGTGCCAGCAGCGCCAGCGGTGAGCACCACGAGCAGTACTTC. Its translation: CASSASGEHHEQYF.

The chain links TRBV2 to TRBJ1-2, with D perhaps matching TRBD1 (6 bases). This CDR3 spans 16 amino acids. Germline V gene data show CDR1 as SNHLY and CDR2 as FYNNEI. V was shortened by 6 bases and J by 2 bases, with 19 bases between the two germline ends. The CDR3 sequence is CASRTLGGIGNYGYTF. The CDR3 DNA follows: TGTGCCAGCAGGACCCTTGGGGGCATTGGGAACTATGGCTACACCTTC.

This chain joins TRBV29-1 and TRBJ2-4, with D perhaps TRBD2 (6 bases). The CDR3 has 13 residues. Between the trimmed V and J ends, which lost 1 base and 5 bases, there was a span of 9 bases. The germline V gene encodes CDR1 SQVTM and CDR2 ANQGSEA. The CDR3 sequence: CSVEVGLQNIQYF. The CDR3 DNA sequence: TGCAGCGTTGAAGTGGGACTCCAAAACATTCAGTACTTC. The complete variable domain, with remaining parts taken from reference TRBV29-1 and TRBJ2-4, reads SAVISQKPSRDICQRGTSLTIQCQVDSQVTMMFWYRQQPGQSLTLIATANQGSEATYESGFVIDKFPISRPNLTFSTLTVSNMSPEDSSIYLCSVEVGLQNIQYFGAGTRLSVL.

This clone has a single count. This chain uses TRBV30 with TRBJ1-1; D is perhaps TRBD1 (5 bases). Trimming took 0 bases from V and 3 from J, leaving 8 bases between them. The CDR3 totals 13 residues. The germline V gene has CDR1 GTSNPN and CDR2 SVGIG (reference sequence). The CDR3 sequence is CAWSVQVDTEAFF. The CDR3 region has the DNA TGTGCCTGGAGTGTACAGGTGGACACTGAAGCTTTCTTT. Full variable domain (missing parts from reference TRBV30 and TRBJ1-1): SQTIHQWPATLVQPVGSPLSLECTVEGTSNPNLYWYRQAAGRGLQLLFYSVGIGQISSEVPQNLSASRPQDRQFILSSKKLLLSDSGFYLCAWSVQVDTEAFFGQGTRLTVV.

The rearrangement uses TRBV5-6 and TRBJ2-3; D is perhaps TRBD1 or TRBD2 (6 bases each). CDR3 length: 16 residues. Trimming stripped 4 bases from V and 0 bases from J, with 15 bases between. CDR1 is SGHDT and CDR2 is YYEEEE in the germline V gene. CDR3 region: CASSPGGGISTDTQYF. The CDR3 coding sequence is TGTGCCAGCAGCCCCGGGGGCGGGATAAGCACAGATACGCAGTATTTT.